The present T cell receptor beta chain was sequenced within a study of CD8 T cells in ankylosing spondylitis. Study-wide results and limits: Researchers report that disease-linked clones proved CD8+ and relatively rare in peripheral blood. Apparently characteristic of ankylosing spondylitis blood was a TCR beta motif (about eight highly homologous variants). From matched ankylosing spondylitis synovial fluid, disease-linked clones were reportedly recovered at significantly enriched levels.

Scientists made TCR beta libraries using quantitative 5'-RACE with molecular barcodes. TCRdb re-called the 5' RACE reads through MiXCR, storing one row per CDR3 protein. Of 800,000 to 900,000 distinct CDR3 sequences listed, approximately 10% were seen once; the top ten hold 0.51%. V was shortened by 3 bases and J by 7 bases, with 15 bases between the two germline ends. CDR3 length equals 15 residues. The germline CDR1 and CDR2 sequences are KGHDR and SFDVKD. This clonotype has only a few counts. Its antigen is still unknown. This chain connects TRBV24-1 to TRBJ2-1, with D perhaps being TRBD1 or TRBD2 (5 bases each). Sequenced: blood, either unsorted or a sorted T cell fraction (not recorded which). The receptor comes from a male donor with ankylosing spondylitis. The CDR3 nucleotides are TGTGCCACCAGTGATCCCCGGGGCCCTGGGAATGAGCAGTTCTTC. Encoded protein: CATSDPRGPGNEQFF.